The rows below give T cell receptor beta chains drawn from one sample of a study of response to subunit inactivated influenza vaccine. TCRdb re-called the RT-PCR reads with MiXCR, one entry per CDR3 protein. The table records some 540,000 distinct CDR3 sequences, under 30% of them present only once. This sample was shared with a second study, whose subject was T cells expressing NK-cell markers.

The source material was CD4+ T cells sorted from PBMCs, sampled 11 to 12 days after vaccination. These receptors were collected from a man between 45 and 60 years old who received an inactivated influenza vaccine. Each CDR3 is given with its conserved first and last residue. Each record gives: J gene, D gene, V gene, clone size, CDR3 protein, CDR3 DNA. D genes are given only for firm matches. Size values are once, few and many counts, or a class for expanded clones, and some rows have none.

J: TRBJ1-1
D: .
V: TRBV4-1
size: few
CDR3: CASSQVSASGRYFLNTEAFF
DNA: TGCGCCAGCAGCCAAGTTTCCGCGTCGGGAAGGTATTTTTTGAACACTGAAGCTTTCTTT

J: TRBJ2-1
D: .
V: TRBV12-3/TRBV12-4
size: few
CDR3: CASSLAGPSKVF
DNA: TGTGCCAGCAGTTTAGCGGGGCCTAGCAAGGTCTTC

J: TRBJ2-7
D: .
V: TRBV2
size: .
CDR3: CASSGHTYEQYF
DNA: TGTGCCAGCAGCGGACATACCTACGAGCAGTACTTC

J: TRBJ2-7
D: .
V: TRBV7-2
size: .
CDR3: CASSQIALYEQYF
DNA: TGTGCCAGCAGCCAAATAGCCCTTTACGAGCAGTACTTC

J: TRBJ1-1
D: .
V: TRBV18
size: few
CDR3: CASSTGPRGSEAFF
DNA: TGTGCCAGCTCAACGGGGCCGAGAGGCTCTGAAGCTTTCTTT

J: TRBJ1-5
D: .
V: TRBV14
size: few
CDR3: CASSQTKDSTNQPQHF
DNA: TGTGCCAGCAGCCAGACCAAAGACAGCACCAATCAGCCCCAGCATTTT

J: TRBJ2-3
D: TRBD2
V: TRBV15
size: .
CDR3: CATSRVGLASTTDTQYF
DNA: TGTGCCACCAGCAGAGTTGGACTAGCGTCTACTACAGATACGCAGTATTTT

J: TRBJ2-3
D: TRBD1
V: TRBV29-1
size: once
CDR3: CSVEELTGLGTDTQYF
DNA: TGCAGCGTTGAAGAACTGACAGGGTTGGGCACAGATACGCAGTATTTT

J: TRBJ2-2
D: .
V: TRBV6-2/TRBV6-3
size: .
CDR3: CASRTGPGAGELFF
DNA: TGTGCCAGCAGAACGGGACCGGGGGCCGGGGAGCTGTTTTTT

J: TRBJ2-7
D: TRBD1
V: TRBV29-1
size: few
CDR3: CSVSGQASSYEQYF
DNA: TGCAGCGTTTCGGGACAGGCCAGCTCCTACGAGCAGTACTTC

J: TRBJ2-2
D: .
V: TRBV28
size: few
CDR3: CASRGQMLANTGELFF
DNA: TGTGCCAGCAGAGGACAGATGCTCGCGAACACCGGGGAGCTGTTTTTT

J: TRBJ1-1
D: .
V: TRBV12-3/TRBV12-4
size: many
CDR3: CASSSYGGNEAFF
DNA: TGTGCCAGCAGCTCTTATGGGGGGAACGAAGCTTTCTTT

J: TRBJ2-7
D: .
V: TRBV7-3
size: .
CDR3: CASSWKLGSYEQYF
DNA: TGTGCCAGCAGCTGGAAACTAGGCTCCTACGAGCAGTACTTC

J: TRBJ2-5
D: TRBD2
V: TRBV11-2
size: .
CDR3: CASSLGLVETQYF
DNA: TGTGCCAGCAGCTTGGGACTAGTCGAGACCCAGTACTTC

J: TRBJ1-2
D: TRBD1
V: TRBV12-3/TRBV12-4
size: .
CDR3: CASSLPGGRGKDYGYTF
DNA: TGTGCCAGCAGCCTACCAGGGGGCAGGGGAAAGGACTATGGCTACACCTTC

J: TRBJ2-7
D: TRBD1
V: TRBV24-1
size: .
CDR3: CATSDTGQGIYEQYF
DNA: TGTGCCACCAGTGATACCGGACAGGGGATCTACGAGCAGTACTTC

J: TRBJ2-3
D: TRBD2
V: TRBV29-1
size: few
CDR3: CSVSGGGPDTQYF
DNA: TGCAGCGTTTCCGGGGGAGGGCCAGATACGCAGTATTTT

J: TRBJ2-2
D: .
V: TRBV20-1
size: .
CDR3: CSALRAREAGELFF
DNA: TGCAGTGCTCTCCGGGCGAGGGAGGCCGGGGAGCTGTTTTTT

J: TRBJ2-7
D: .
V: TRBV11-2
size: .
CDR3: CASSLTMGPKGNEQYF
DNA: TGTGCCAGCAGCTTAACCATGGGACCAAAGGGGAACGAGCAGTACTTC

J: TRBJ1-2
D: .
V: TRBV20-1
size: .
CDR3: CSASKRVDGYTF
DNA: TGCAGTGCTAGTAAAAGGGTGGATGGCTACACCTTC